One sample yielded the 31 T cell receptor beta chains listed below, sequenced in a study of beta chain features in type 1 diabetes. What was sequenced were expressed TCRB transcripts, since all of the isolated RNA had been reverse transcribed. Generated by immunoSEQ multiplex PCR, the TCRdb table keeps only in-frame clones and is missing some. The data hold 310,000 or so clones, with 9.3% observed a single time. For these TCRs, the target antigens are not known. Findings and caveats of the study: All four CD4+ subsets of Type 1 diabetes patients contained TCRB CDR3s that were moderately but significantly shorter.

Sequencing was carried out using central memory CD4+ T cells from blood. The receptors shown here come from a man under 40 with type 1 diabetes.

In its sample, this clone was seen a few times. This sequence joins TRBV7-2 and TRBJ2-3; D gene ambiguous. The CDR3 covers 15 residues. The germline gives CDR1 SGHTA, CDR2 FQGNSA. V shed 0 bases and J shed 1 base, with 8 bases lying between them. The CDR3 loop reads CASSLAIWGTDTQYF. CDR3 sequence (DNA): TGTGCCAGCAGCTTAGCGATCTGGGGCACAGATACGCAGTATTTT.

This clone occurred many times. J is TRBJ2-3 and V is TRBV5-1; the D gene is possibly TRBD2 (6 bases). The CDR3 has 13 residues. Germline CDR1 reads SGHRS; CDR2 reads YFSETQ. Between the trimmed V and J ends, which lost 3 bases and 6 bases, there was a span of 11 bases. The CDR3 nucleotides read TGCGCCAGCAGCTGGCCGGGGGACGATACGCAGTATTTT. Translating it yields CASSWPGDDTQYF. Combining the CDR3 with reference TRBV5-1 and TRBJ2-3 gives the whole variable domain KAGVTQTPRYLIKTRGQQVTLSCSPISGHRSVSWYQQTPGQGLQFLFEYFSETQRNKGNFPGRFSGRQFSNSRSEMNVSTLELGDSALYLCASSWPGDDTQYFGPGTRLTVL.

The rearrangement links TRBV6-5 to TRBJ2-4; either TRBD1 or TRBD2 may supply D (5 bases each). Germline V gene lookup returns CDR1 MNHEY and CDR2 SVGAGI. Trimming left V 3 bases short and J 0 bases short, with 9 bases between. The CDR3 contains 15 residues. The CDR3 is CASSYGDLAKNIQYF. CDR3 DNA sequence: TGTGCCAGCAGTTATGGGGACCTAGCCAAAAACATTCAGTACTTC.

This clone has only a few counts. The gene calls are TRBV30 and TRBJ2-3; 7 positions agree with TRBD1. CDR3 length: 12 amino acids. The germline gives CDR1 GTSNPN, CDR2 SVGIG (reference sequence). J lost 11 bases, V lost 4 bases, and 9 bases had no gene match. Written as DNA, the CDR3 is TGTGCCTGGACGCCCCAGGGGGTTCGGCAGTATTTT. This sequence encodes CAWTPQGVRQYF.

This clone was observed many times. CDR3: CASTWTWGNEQFF. CDR3 DNA: TGTGCCAGCACCTGGACGTGGGGCAATGAGCAGTTCTTC. V usage is TRBV5-6 and J usage is TRBJ2-1; no clear D. CDR1 SGHDT and CDR2 YYEEEE come from the germline V gene. This CDR3 region has 13 residues. V lost 6 bases and J 6 bases, leaving 13 bases between the germline ends.

The sample holds a few counts of this clone. The chain uses TRBV7-2 and TRBJ1-5, with TRBD1 matching over 7 bases. The CDR3 loop spans 15 amino acids. Germline trimming cut 4 bases from V and 3 bases from J; bases unmatched to any gene: 6. Per germline, CDR1 SGHTA and CDR2 FQGNSA. CDR3 sequence: CASSYTGANNQPQHF. For the CDR3, the DNA is TGTGCCAGCAGCTACACAGGGGCGAACAATCAGCCCCAGCATTTT. Full variable domain (outside the CDR3, taken from reference TRBV7-2 and TRBJ1-5): GAGVSQSPSNKVTEKGKDVELRCDPISGHTALYWYRQSLGQGLEFLIYFQGNSAPDKSGLPSDRFSAERTGGSVSTLTIQRTQQEDSAVYLCASSYTGANNQPQHFGDGTRLSIL.

V usage is TRBV6-5 and J usage is TRBJ1-6; the D is unclear. The V end was cut by 4 bases, the J end by 14 bases, with 15 bases between. Germline V gene data show CDR1 as MNHEY and CDR2 as SVGAGI. This CDR3 has 13 residues. For the CDR3, the DNA is TGTGCCAGCAGTTTACAGCGGGAAAGGGCCCTCCACTTT. It specifies CASSLQRERALHF.

This clone came up a few times. This chain connects TRBV30 to TRBJ2-7, with no clear D. Trimming pared 4 bases from V and 2 bases from J, leaving 9 bases between. This CDR3 has 12 amino acids. Per germline, CDR1 GTSNPN and CDR2 SVGIG (reference sequence). CDR3 loop: CAWMGTAYEQYF. In DNA, the CDR3 is TGTGCCTGGATGGGCACAGCCTACGAGCAGTACTTC.

In this sample, this clone turned up a few times. This chain joins TRBV7-9 and TRBJ2-7; 12 bases are a match to TRBD2. J gave up 7 bases and V 1 base, and 2 bases lay outside the gene matches. Germline V gene sequence: CDR1 SEHNR, CDR2 FQNEAQ (reference sequence). The CDR3 extends over 14 amino acids. DNA of the CDR3: TGTGCCAGCAGCTTAGATGGACTAGCGGGGGAGCAGTACTTC. It is translated as CASSLDGLAGEQYF. The whole variable domain, filled in from reference TRBV7-9 and TRBJ2-7, reads DTGVSQNPRHKITKRGQNVTFRCDPISEHNRLYWYRQTLGQGPEFLTYFQNEAQLEKSRLLSDRFSAERPKGSFSTLEIQRTEQGDSAMYLCASSLDGLAGEQYFGPGTRLTVT.

Only a few counts were recorded for this clone. The V and J genes are TRBV15 and TRBJ2-7; D is undetermined. Trimming stripped 1 base from V and 3 bases from J, with 4 bases between. Germline loops: CDR1 LNHNV, CDR2 YYDKDF (reference sequence). This CDR3 is built from 12 residues. Written as DNA, the CDR3 is TGTGCCACCAGCAGAGGCAGCTACGAGCAGTACTTC. Translated: CATSRGSYEQYF.

As regards this clone: In the same sample, other DNA sequences code for this CDR3. The chain couples TRBV5-5 to TRBJ2-3; the D gene could be TRBD1 or TRBD2 (5 bases each). Germline values: CDR1 SGHKS, CDR2 YYEKEE (reference sequence). The CDR3 covers 13 residues. The germline V and J ends were trimmed by 2 bases and 4 bases, with 8 bases remaining between them. The CDR3 reads CASSFRGPDTQYF. As DNA, the CDR3 is TGTGCCAGCAGCTTTCGGGGCCCAGATACGCAGTATTTT.

The chain carries TRBV2 and TRBJ1-6; TRBD1 is a possible D gene (5 bases). Trimming took off 0 bases at V and 7 bases at J, with 10 bases between the two ends. The CDR3 length is 15 residues. CDR1 and CDR2 from the germline V gene are SNHLY and FYNNEI. The CDR3 coding sequence is TGTGCCAGCAGTGAAGCCGCAGGGAGGAATTCACCCCTCCACTTT. This translates into CASSEAAGRNSPLHF. The full variable domain, with the rest looked up from reference TRBV2 and TRBJ1-6, is EPEVTQTPSHQVTQMGQEVILRCVPISNHLYFYWYRQILGQKVEFLVSFYNNEISEKSEIFDDQFSVERPDGSNFTLKIRSTKLEDSAMYFCASSEAAGRNSPLHFGNGTRLTVT.

V usage is TRBV30 and J usage is TRBJ2-5; tentative D call: TRBD2 (5 bases). Germline CDR1 reads GTSNPN; CDR2 reads SVGIG (reference sequence). The germline V and J ends were trimmed by 2 bases and 6 bases, with 10 bases remaining between them. The CDR3 totals 12 residues. This CDR3 reads CAWSRDYKTQYF. Written as DNA, the CDR3 is TGTGCCTGGAGTCGGGATTACAAGACCCAGTACTTC.

The V gene is TRBV6-6, the J gene TRBJ2-3, with D possibly being TRBD2 (5 bases). The CDR3 covers 14 residues. Germline values: CDR1 MNHNY, CDR2 SVGAGI (reference sequence). Deletions cut 0 bases from V and 4 bases from J, with 8 bases between. DNA for the CDR3: TGTGCCAGCAGTTACTCGCGGGCGGCAGATACGCAGTATTTT. This codes for CASSYSRAADTQYF.

This clone was found a few times. This specimen includes other DNA sequences encoding the same CDR3. This chain links TRBV7-9 with TRBJ2-3, with 9 bases aligning to TRBD2. J lost 0 bases, V lost 4 bases, and 2 bases had no gene match. CDR1 is SEHNR and CDR2 is FQNEAQ in the germline V gene (reference sequence). The CDR3 extends over 15 amino acids. CDR3 loop: CASSSSGGSTDTQYF. In DNA form, the CDR3 reads TGTGCCAGCAGCTCGAGCGGGGGGAGCACAGATACGCAGTATTTT.

CDR3 in amino acids: CSVVPGGVNTEAFF. CDR3 DNA sequence: TGCAGCGTTGTGCCAGGGGGCGTGAACACTGAAGCTTTCTTT. This chain connects TRBV29-1 to TRBJ1-1; 8 bases align to TRBD1. Germline V gene lookup returns CDR1 SQVTM and CDR2 ANQGSEA. J was trimmed by 0 bases and V by 4 bases; bases with no gene match: 4. The CDR3 has 14 amino acids.

This clone showed up many times. The chain couples TRBV10-3 to TRBJ2-5; 8 bases align to TRBD2. Losses at the gene ends were 4 bases for V and 5 bases for J; bases not matched to a gene: 15. The length of the CDR3 is 17 residues. Germline CDR1 reads ENHRY; CDR2 reads SYGVKD. CDR3 nucleotides: TGTGCCATCAGTGGGAGTTTCGGGACTAGTGGAGCGGAGACCCAGTACTTC. Amino acid sequence: CAISGSFGTSGAETQYF.

The chain recombines TRBV29-1 with TRBJ1-2; D remains ambiguous. This CDR3 is 14 amino acids long. Trimming pared 6 bases from V and 5 bases from J, leaving 19 bases between. Germline CDR1 and CDR2: SQVTM and ANQGSEA. In DNA form, the CDR3 reads TGCAGCGTGGACCCGGGAGACCTTCTATATGGCTACACCTTC. It specifies CSVDPGDLLYGYTF.

This clone was observed a few times. The chain combines TRBV5-4 with TRBJ2-1, with 12 bases lining up with TRBD2. The germline gives CDR1 SGHNT, CDR2 YYREEE (reference sequence). CDR3 length: 15 residues. V shed 5 bases, J shed 4 bases, and the junction held 4 bases outside the gene matches. The CDR3 region has the DNA TGTGCCAGCAGAGAAACTAGCGGGGGGTACAATGAGCAGTTCTTC. Encoded protein: CASRETSGGYNEQFF.

This clone occurred a few times. The V gene is TRBV9, the J gene TRBJ2-5; TRBD1 aligns across 7 bases. CDR1 and CDR2 from the germline V gene are SGDLS and YYNGEE. There are 14 residues in the CDR3. J lost 4 bases, V lost 0 bases, and 3 bases had no gene match. CDR3 coding DNA: TGTGCCAGCAGCGTAGACTACAGGGGAGAGACCCAGTACTTC. Translated, it gives CASSVDYRGETQYF.

In regard to this clone: The junction does not match germline at one end; this may be a read error. The chain combines TRBV7-7 with TRBJ2-7, with 9 bases aligning to TRBD1. Germline lookup yields CDR1 SSHAT and CDR2 FNYEAQ (reference sequence). CDR3 length: 13 amino acids. CDR3 DNA sequence: TGTGCTAGCAGCTTACAACAGGGGGCCGAGCAGTACTTC. Encoded protein: CASSLQQGAEQYF.

The V call is TRBV7-2, the J call TRBJ2-4; D might be TRBD1 (5 bases). Trimming pared 3 bases from V and 1 base from J, leaving 13 bases between. This CDR3 spans 16 amino acids. Looked up from germline, CDR1 is SGHTA and CDR2 is FQGNSA. In DNA, the CDR3 is TGTGCCAGCAGCTTTTGGGGCGCGGTGGCCAAAAACATTCAGTACTTC. Translating gives CASSFWGAVAKNIQYF.

This clone was counted only a few times. Other DNA sequences in this sample translate to the same CDR3. The DNA of the CDR3 is TGTGCCAGCAGCTTAGGTCTCGGGAACACCGGGGAGCTGTTTTTT. Its protein is CASSLGLGNTGELFF. V usage is TRBV7-2 and J usage is TRBJ2-2; no clear D. Looked up from germline, CDR1 is SGHTA and CDR2 is FQGNSA. V lost 1 base, J lost 1 base, and 7 bases lay in between. The CDR3 contains 15 residues. Filled out from reference TRBV7-2 and TRBJ2-2, the complete variable domain reads GAGVSQSPSNKVTEKGKDVELRCDPISGHTALYWYRQSLGQGLEFLIYFQGNSAPDKSGLPSDRFSAERTGGSVSTLTIQRTQQEDSAVYLCASSLGLGNTGELFFGEGSRLTVL.

The chain combines TRBV7-2 with TRBJ2-7; D may be TRBD1 (6 bases). Germline CDR1 is SGHTA and CDR2 is FQGNSA. The V gene lost 1 base and the J gene lost 0 bases, with 19 bases spanning the gap. The CDR3 is 18 residues long. DNA of the CDR3: TGTGCCAGCAGCTTAGGTCCCGGGACATCTTCGAGCTCCTACGAGCAGTACTTC. This encodes CASSLGPGTSSSSYEQYF.

This clone occurred a few times. The CDR3 bases are TGTGCCAGCAGGCTCCAACCGACAGGGAATGGAAACACCATATATTTT. Protein: CASRLQPTGNGNTIYF. This chain links TRBV6-6 with TRBJ1-3, with 7 positions matching TRBD1. The J segment lost 3 bases and the V segment lost 6 bases, leaving 11 bases of the junction unmatched. In germline, CDR1 is MNHNY, CDR2 SVGAGI (reference sequence). This CDR3 spans 16 amino acids.

The chain has TRBV7-9 and TRBJ2-7; a possible D gene is TRBD2 (5 bases). CDR1 and CDR2 (germline): SEHNR, FQNEAQ (reference sequence). CDR3 length equals 14 residues. Deletions cut 5 bases from V and 5 bases from J, with 16 bases between. DNA for the CDR3: TGTGCCAGCAGCCGTGATACCCCGGGAAACGAGCAGTACTTC. Translated, it gives CASSRDTPGNEQYF.

This clone appeared a single time. The same CDR3 can be traced to other DNA sequences in this sample. CDR3 nucleotides: TGCAGCGCAGAAGGGACTAGCGGGGGCAATGAGCAGTTCTTC. It encodes CSAEGTSGGNEQFF. The chain is built from TRBV29-1 and TRBJ2-1, with TRBD2 matching over 14 bases. V shed 7 bases, J shed 6 bases, and the junction held 5 bases outside the gene matches. This CDR3 spans 14 amino acids. Germline V lookup: CDR1 SQVTM, CDR2 ANQGSEA.

The chain joins TRBV30 to TRBJ2-3; 8 nucleotides line up with TRBD2. With V trimmed by 2 bases and J by 4 bases, 11 bases remained unmatched. The V gene's germline CDR1 is GTSNPN and CDR2 SVGIG (reference sequence). CDR3 length: 16 residues. CDR3 sequence reads: CAWSRLTGGASDTQYF. The CDR3 region has the DNA TGTGCCTGGAGTAGATTGACCGGGGGGGCCTCAGATACGCAGTATTTT.

Points on this clone: Distinct nucleotide sequences in the sample also encode this CDR3. The rearrangement joins TRBV5-1 to TRBJ2-7; D not certain. The V end was cut by 5 bases, the J end by 3 bases, with 6 bases between. The CDR3 spans 11 residues. Germline CDR1 SGHRS, CDR2 YFSETQ. This CDR3 is CASRVGYEQYF. CDR3 in DNA: TGCGCCAGCAGGGTGGGCTACGAGCAGTACTTC. Supplemented by reference TRBV5-1 and TRBJ2-7, the full variable domain reads KAGVTQTPRYLIKTRGQQVTLSCSPISGHRSVSWYQQTPGQGLQFLFEYFSETQRNKGNFPGRFSGRQFSNSRSEMNVSTLELGDSALYLCASRVGYEQYFGPGTRLTVT.

This clone was found a few times. The same CDR3 also results from other DNA sequences found in this sample. V gene TRBV5-1 combines with J gene TRBJ2-5; D might be TRBD1 or TRBD2, each matching 5 bases. V gave up 0 bases and J gave up 2 bases, with 11 bases separating them. This CDR3 contains 15 residues. Germline V gives CDR1 SGHRS, CDR2 YFSETQ. CDR3 loop: CASSLGGPRQETQYF. The CDR3 bases are TGCGCCAGCAGCTTGGGGGGACCGAGACAAGAGACCCAGTACTTC.

The gene calls are TRBV7-9 and TRBJ1-1; no clear D gene. The CDR3 has 14 amino acids. Trimming took 0 bases from V and 4 from J, leaving 9 bases between them. CDR1 and CDR2 (germline): SEHNR, FQNEAQ (reference sequence). This chain's CDR3 is CASSLAAGSTEAFF. In nucleotides, the CDR3 is TGTGCCAGCAGCTTAGCGGCGGGGAGCACTGAAGCTTTCTTT.